The sequence of this T cell receptor beta chain was determined in a study of post-analysis software for immune sequencing data. Study-wide points: Controls' normalized Chao1 diversity significantly exceeded that of multiple sclerosis patients. Patients used several TRBV segments, including TRBV5-6, TRBV5-1 and TRBV20-1, more often than controls.

Remarks on this clonotype: Its antigen is still unknown.

Unique molecular identifiers were present in the TCR beta cDNA libraries. TCRdb re-analysed the PCR reads in MiXCR, keeping a single row per CDR3 protein. The sample carries 400,000 to 500,000 distinct CDR3 sequences, 39% recorded once. J gave up 7 bases and V 4 bases, and 12 bases lay outside the gene matches. The V gene's germline CDR1 is MNHNS and CDR2 SASEGT. The CDR3 spans 17 residues. The chain joins TRBV6-1 to TRBJ2-1; TRBD1 matches 11 bases. Material for sequencing was blood. The receptor was derived from a girl aged 2-15 years with multiple sclerosis. This CDR3 reads CASSGVRGGQGVNEQFF. In DNA form, the CDR3 reads TGTGCCAGCAGTGGGGTCCGAGGGGGACAGGGGGTAAATGAGCAGTTCTTC.